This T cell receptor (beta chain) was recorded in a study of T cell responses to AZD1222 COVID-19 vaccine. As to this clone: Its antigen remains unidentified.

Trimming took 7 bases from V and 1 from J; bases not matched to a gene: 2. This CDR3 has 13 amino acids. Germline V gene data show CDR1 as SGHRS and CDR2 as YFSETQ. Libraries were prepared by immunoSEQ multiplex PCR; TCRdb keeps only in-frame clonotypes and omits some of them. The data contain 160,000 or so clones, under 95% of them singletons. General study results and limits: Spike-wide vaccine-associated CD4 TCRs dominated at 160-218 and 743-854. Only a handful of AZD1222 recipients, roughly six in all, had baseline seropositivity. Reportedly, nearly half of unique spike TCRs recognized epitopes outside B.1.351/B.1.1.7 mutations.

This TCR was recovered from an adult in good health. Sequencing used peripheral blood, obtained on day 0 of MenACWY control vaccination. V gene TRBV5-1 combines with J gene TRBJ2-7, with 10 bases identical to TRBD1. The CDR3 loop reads CASRTGGSYEQYF. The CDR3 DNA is TGCGCCAGCCGGACAGGGGGATCCTACGAGCAGTACTTC.